This T cell receptor (beta chain) is from a study of T cell responses to AZD1222 COVID-19 vaccine. Sequenced by immunoSEQ multiplex PCR; TCRdb stores in-frame clones only, minus some. Of around 65,000 clones in the sample, 83% are singletons; the top ten hold roughly 23%. Between the trimmed V and J ends, which lost 5 bases and 4 bases, there was a span of 18 bases. The CDR3 extends over 16 amino acids. The germline V gene encodes CDR1 LNHDA and CDR2 SQIVND (reference sequence). The sequenced sample was peripheral blood, obtained 28 days after the second AZD1222 dose. The chain uses TRBV19 and TRBJ1-5; D remains unclear. The source of this sequence is an adult who received the AZD1222 COVID-19 vaccine. DNA of the CDR3: TGTGCCAGTAGTCCCCTATTTCAGGCGGGAAATCAGCCCCAGCATTTT. Translation: CASSPLFQAGNQPQHF.